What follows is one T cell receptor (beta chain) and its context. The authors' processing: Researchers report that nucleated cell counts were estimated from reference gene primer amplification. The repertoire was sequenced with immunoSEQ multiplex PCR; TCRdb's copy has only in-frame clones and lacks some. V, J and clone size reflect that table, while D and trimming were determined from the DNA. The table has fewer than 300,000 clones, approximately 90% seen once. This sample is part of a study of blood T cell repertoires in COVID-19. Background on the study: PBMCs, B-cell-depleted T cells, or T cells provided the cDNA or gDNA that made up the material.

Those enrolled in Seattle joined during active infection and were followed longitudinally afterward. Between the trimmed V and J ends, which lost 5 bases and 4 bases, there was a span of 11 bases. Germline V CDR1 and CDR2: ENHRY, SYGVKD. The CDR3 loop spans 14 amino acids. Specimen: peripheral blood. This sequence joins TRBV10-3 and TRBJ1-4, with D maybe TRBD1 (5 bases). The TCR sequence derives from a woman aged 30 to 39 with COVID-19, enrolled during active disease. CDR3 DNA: TGTGCCATCAGTTCAGGGACTATTAATGAAAAACTGTTTTTT. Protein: CAISSGTINEKLFF.